Listed below are T cell receptor beta chains from one sample, sequenced in a study of T-cell memory formation after mild COVID-19. TCRdb re-called the 5' RACE reads with MiXCR, one entry per CDR3 protein. The sample includes roughly 200,000 distinct CDR3 sequences, 9% to 10% of them seen just once. The source material was PBMCs or a T cell subset sorted from them (not recorded which). These receptors were taken from a man aged 18 to 29 who had mild COVID-19 (a few samples of this study predate the infection). Cell type and time point are not known. Each CDR3 is given with its conserved first and last residue. A D gene is named only where the DNA matches it firmly. Rows may omit the clone size; those that give it use once, few, many or a size class.

d_gene	j_gene	abundance	len	v_gene	CDR3aa	CDR3nt
-	TRBJ1-2	few	14	TRBV10-3	CALKGLVGDYGYTF	TGTGCCCTCAAGGGACTGGTCGGGGACTATGGCTACACCTTC
-	TRBJ2-2	-	18	TRBV4-3	CASSQEDSSDSNTGELFF	TGCGCCAGCAGCCAAGAGGACAGCTCAGACTCGAACACCGGGGAGCTGTTTTTT
-	TRBJ1-1	many	13	TRBV5-1	CASRSRRDTEAFF	TGCGCCAGCAGAAGCAGGAGGGACACTGAAGCTTTCTTT
-	TRBJ2-3	few	15	TRBV27	CASSDTMASTDTQYF	TGTGCCAGCAGTGATACAATGGCTTCCACAGATACGCAGTATTTT
TRBD1	TRBJ1-5	-	21	TRBV28	CASSLGGELSWGQVIAQPQHF	TGTGCCAGCAGTTTGGGGGGGGAGCTTTCATGGGGACAGGTAATCGCTCAGCCCCAGCATTTT
-	TRBJ1-4	-	13	TRBV7-2	CASSLVQGEKLFF	TGTGCCAGCAGCTTAGTCCAGGGTGAAAAACTGTTTTTT
TRBD1	TRBJ1-2	-	13	TRBV5-5	CASSSDRGRGYTF	TGTGCCAGCAGCTCGGACAGGGGGCGAGGCTACACCTTC
TRBD1	TRBJ2-7	many	13	TRBV7-6	CASSKGQNYEQYF	TGTGCCAGCAGCAAGGGACAGAACTACGAGCAGTACTTC
-	TRBJ1-5	few	14	TRBV7-2	CASSFRSPEEPQHF	TGTGCCAGCAGCTTTAGGTCCCCGGAGGAGCCCCAGCATTTT
-	TRBJ2-5	many	13	TRBV4-3	CASSQEVFQTQYF	TGCGCCAGCAGCCAAGAGGTATTCCAGACCCAGTACTTC
TRBD2	TRBJ2-1	-	15	TRBV7-3	CASSLFPSGEGEQFF	TGTGCCAGCAGCTTGTTCCCTAGCGGGGAGGGGGAGCAGTTCTTC
TRBD1	TRBJ1-6	few	14	TRBV6-5	CASSDRERYSPLHF	TGTGCCAGCAGCGACAGGGAAAGGTACTCACCCCTCCACTTT
-	TRBJ2-5	-	13	TRBV11-2	CASNGQPQETQYF	TGTGCCAGCAACGGACAGCCACAAGAGACCCAGTACTTC
-	TRBJ1-1	-	16	TRBV5-1	CASSNGPLGGGTEAFF	TGCGCCAGCAGCAACGGGCCTTTGGGAGGGGGCACTGAAGCTTTCTTT
-	TRBJ2-3	-	13	TRBV15	CATSRGRPDTQYF	TGTGCCACCAGCAGAGGCCGTCCAGATACGCAGTATTTT
-	TRBJ2-3	-	12	TRBV18	CASSREADTQYF	TGTGCCAGCTCACGTGAAGCAGATACGCAGTATTTT
TRBD1	TRBJ2-5	many	14	TRBV29-1	CSVDRDRSQETQYF	TGCAGCGTAGACCGGGACAGGAGCCAAGAGACCCAGTACTTC
-	TRBJ2-3	few	14	TRBV9	CASSVTGSTDTQYF	TGTGCCAGCAGCGTAACAGGGAGCACAGATACGCAGTATTTT
TRBD1	TRBJ1-1	-	15	TRBV6-2/TRBV6-3	CASYRGRGINTEAFF	TGTGCCAGCTATAGGGGGCGGGGAATCAACACTGAAGCTTTCTTT
TRBD1	TRBJ1-1	few	12	TRBV7-2	CASSDHRGEAFF	TGTGCCAGCAGCGATCACAGGGGGGAAGCTTTCTTT
TRBD1	TRBJ1-5	few	14	TRBV2	CASSDRDRHQPQHF	TGTGCCAGCAGTGACCGGGACAGACATCAGCCCCAGCATTTT
-	TRBJ1-1	-	13	TRBV28	CAGQGRGNTEAFF	TGTGCCGGCCAGGGCAGAGGGAACACTGAAGCTTTCTTT
TRBD2	TRBJ2-5	-	16	TRBV24-1	CATSDSGLAGRETQYF	TGTGCCACCAGTGATTCGGGACTAGCGGGGAGAGAGACCCAGTACTTC
-	TRBJ2-1	many	16	TRBV7-2	CASSLAPSYGYNEQFF	TGTGCCAGCAGCTTGGCCCCAAGTTACGGCTACAATGAGCAGTTCTTC
-	TRBJ1-1	few	14	TRBV7-2	CASSLVVLNTEAFF	TGTGCCAGCAGCTTAGTAGTGCTGAACACTGAAGCTTTCTTT
TRBD2	TRBJ2-3	many	17	TRBV4-3	CASSLLTSGGVVDTQYF	TGCGCCAGCAGCCTTTTGACTAGCGGGGGGGTAGTAGATACGCAGTATTTT
-	TRBJ2-5	-	11	TRBV20-1	CSARKGETQYF	TGCAGTGCCAGAAAGGGAGAGACCCAGTACTTC
TRBD2	TRBJ2-3	-	16	TRBV7-2	CASSLVGGSGGPTQYF	TGTGCCAGCAGCTTAGTAGGGGGTAGCGGGGGCCCTACGCAGTATTTT
TRBD1	TRBJ2-1	many	15	TRBV5-1	CASSLETGNYNEQFF	TGCGCCAGCAGCTTGGAGACAGGGAACTACAATGAGCAGTTCTTC
-	TRBJ2-4	-	16	TRBV5-6	CASSSGALGTKNIQYF	TGTGCCAGCAGTTCGGGGGCCCTAGGGACCAAAAACATTCAGTACTTC
-	TRBJ2-6	many	14	TRBV5-1	CASSLGSGANVLTF	TGTGCCAGCAGCTTAGGGTCTGGGGCCAACGTCCTGACTTTC
-	TRBJ2-7	many	12	TRBV7-2	CASSSLGAEQYF	TGTGCCAGCAGCTCTCTGGGGGCCGAGCAGTACTTC
-	TRBJ1-1	few	19	TRBV12-5	CASGPLPAQVVRGSTEAFF	TGTGCTAGTGGTCCGCTGCCCGCCCAGGTTGTACGGGGGAGCACTGAAGCTTTCTTT
-	TRBJ1-2	-	12	TRBV6-5	CATRVGGYGYTF	TGTGCCACCCGGGTGGGAGGCTATGGCTACACCTTC
-	TRBJ2-5	many	15	TRBV2	CASSDVGTSQETQYF	TGTGCCAGCAGTGATGTAGGGACATCCCAAGAGACCCAGTACTTC
TRBD2	TRBJ2-3	-	15	TRBV20-1	CSATGGAYSTDTQYF	TGCAGTGCTACCGGGGGGGCGTATAGCACAGATACGCAGTATTTT
-	TRBJ1-5	few	17	TRBV6-2/TRBV6-3	CASVSGEVEVGNQPQHF	TGTGCCAGCGTCTCAGGAGAAGTTGAGGTCGGCAATCAGCCCCAGCATTTT
-	TRBJ2-1	many	13	TRBV7-3	CASSLSPGEHEFF	TGTGCCAGCAGCTTATCGCCGGGGGAGCATGAGTTCTTC
-	TRBJ1-5	few	13	TRBV30	CAWSVFSNQPQHF	TGTGCCTGGAGTGTATTCAGCAATCAGCCCCAGCATTTT
-	TRBJ1-2	many	15	TRBV12-3/TRBV12-4	CASSLPSSGQYGYTF	TGTGCCAGCAGTTTACCCTCCTCAGGACAATATGGCTACACCTTC
-	TRBJ2-3	-	16	TRBV7-8	CASSRSNRATTDTQYF	TGTGCCAGCAGCCGATCTAACAGGGCCACCACAGATACGCAGTATTTT
TRBD2	TRBJ2-1	-	14	TRBV5-1	CASSQIGLEYEQFF	TGCGCCAGCAGCCAGATCGGACTAGAATATGAGCAGTTCTTC